This record covers a single T cell receptor (beta chain). The germline gives CDR1 MNHEY, CDR2 SVGAGI. This CDR3 contains 14 residues. Germline trimming cut 6 bases from V and 7 bases from J; bases unmatched to any gene: 5. The sample originates from a study of CD8+ T cells in alopecia areata. The sequencing template was cDNA reverse transcribed from extracted RNA. Generated by immunoSEQ multiplex PCR, the TCRdb table keeps only in-frame clones and is missing some. The sample yields 110,000 or so clones, roughly 56% seen once. Treatment here: oral pan-JAK inhibitor, 5-10 mg twice daily. The sample consisted of CD4+ T cells sorted from blood, taken at week 24, from a patient treated with tofacitinib. This rearrangement joins TRBV6-5 to TRBJ2-2; TRBD2 matches 10 bases. The clonotype was recovered from a human donor with alopecia areata. This CDR3 is CASSRGLASGELFF. In DNA form, the CDR3 reads TGTGCCAGCAGCCGGGGACTAGCGAGCGGGGAGCTGTTTTTT.